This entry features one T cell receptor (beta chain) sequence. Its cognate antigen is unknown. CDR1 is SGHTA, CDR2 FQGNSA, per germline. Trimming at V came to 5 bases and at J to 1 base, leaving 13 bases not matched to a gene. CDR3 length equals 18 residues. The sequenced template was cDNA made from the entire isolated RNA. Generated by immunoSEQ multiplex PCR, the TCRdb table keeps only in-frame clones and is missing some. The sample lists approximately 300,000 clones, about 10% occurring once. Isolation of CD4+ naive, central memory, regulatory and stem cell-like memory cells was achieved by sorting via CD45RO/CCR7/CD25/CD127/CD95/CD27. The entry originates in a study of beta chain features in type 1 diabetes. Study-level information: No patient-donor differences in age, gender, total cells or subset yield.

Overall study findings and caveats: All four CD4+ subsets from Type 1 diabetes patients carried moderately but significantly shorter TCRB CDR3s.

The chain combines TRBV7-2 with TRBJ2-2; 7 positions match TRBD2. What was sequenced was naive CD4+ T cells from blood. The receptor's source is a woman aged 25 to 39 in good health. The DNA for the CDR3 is TGTGCCAGCAGCATCACCCTTCGACTAGCTGGGAACACCGGGGAGCTGTTTTTT. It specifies CASSITLRLAGNTGELFF.